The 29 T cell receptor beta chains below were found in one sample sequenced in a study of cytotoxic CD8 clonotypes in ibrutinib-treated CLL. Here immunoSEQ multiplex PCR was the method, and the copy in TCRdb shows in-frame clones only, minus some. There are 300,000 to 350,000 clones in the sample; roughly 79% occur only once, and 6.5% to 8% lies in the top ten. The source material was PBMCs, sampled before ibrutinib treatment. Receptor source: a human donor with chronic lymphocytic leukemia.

The CDR3 loop is CAWMPTEQSGYTF. As DNA, the CDR3 is TGTGCCTGGATGCCGACTGAGCAGTCTGGCTACACCTTC. This rearrangement joins TRBV30 to TRBJ1-2; no reliable D call. Trimming removed 4 bases from V and 7 bases from J, with 16 bases in between. Germline loops: CDR1 GTSNPN, CDR2 SVGIG (reference sequence). The CDR3 contains 13 residues.

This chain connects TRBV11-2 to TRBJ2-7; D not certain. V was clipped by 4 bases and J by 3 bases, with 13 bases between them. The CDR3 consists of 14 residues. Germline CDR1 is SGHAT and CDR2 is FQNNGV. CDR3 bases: TGTGCCAGCAGCTACGGACCGAATAGCTACGAGCAGTACTTC. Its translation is CASSYGPNSYEQYF.

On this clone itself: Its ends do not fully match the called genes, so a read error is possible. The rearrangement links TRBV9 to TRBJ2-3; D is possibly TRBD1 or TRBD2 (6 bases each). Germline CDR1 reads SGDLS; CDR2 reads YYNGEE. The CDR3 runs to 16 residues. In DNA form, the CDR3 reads TGTGCCAGCAGTGTAGGGGGACTTCCCTACACAGATACGCAGTATTTT. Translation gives CASSVGGLPYTDTQYF.

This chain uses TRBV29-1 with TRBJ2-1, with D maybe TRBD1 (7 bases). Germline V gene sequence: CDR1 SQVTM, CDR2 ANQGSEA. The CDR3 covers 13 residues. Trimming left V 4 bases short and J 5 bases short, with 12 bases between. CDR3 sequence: CSVVPGGNNEQFF. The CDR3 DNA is TGCAGCGTTGTTCCAGGGGGGAACAATGAGCAGTTCTTC.

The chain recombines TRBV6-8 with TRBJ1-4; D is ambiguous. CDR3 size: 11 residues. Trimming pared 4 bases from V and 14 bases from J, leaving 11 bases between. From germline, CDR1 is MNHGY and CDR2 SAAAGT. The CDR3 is CASSSWTALFF. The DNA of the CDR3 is TGTGCCAGCAGTTCCTGGACGGCCCTGTTTTTT.

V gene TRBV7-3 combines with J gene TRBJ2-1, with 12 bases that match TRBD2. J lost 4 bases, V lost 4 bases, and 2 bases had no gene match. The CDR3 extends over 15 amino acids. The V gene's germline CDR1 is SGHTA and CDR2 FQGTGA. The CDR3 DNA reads TGTGCCAGCAGCTCAGGACTAGCGGGGTACAATGAGCAGTTCTTC. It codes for CASSSGLAGYNEQFF.

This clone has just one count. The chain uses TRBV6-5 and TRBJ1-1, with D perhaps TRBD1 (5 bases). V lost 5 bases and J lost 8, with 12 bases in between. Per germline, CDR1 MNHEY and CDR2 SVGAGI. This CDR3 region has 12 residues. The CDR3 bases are TGTGCCAGCAGTACCGGGACCCAGGAAGCTTTCTTT. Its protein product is CASSTGTQEAFF.

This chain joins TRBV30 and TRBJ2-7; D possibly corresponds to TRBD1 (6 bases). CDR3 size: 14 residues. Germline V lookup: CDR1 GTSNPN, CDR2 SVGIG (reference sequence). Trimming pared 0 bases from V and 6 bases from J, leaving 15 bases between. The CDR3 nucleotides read TGTGCCTGGAGTGTGGGCAGGGGACGGTCCGAGCAGTACTTC. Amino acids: CAWSVGRGRSEQYF.

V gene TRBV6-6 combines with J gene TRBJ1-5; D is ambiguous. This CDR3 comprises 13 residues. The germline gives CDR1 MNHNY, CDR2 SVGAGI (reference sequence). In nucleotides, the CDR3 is TGTGCGATTAGAGGGTATAGCAATCAGCCCCAGCATTTT. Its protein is CAIRGYSNQPQHF.

In DNA form, the CDR3 reads TGTGCCAGCAGCTTTTTCGGCCCTTCGGCAGGGGGCGCGCCTAACTATGGCTACACCTTC. It specifies CASSFFGPSAGGAPNYGYTF. V and J are TRBV7-4 and TRBJ1-2; 8 bases are a match to TRBD1. The CDR3 is 20 residues long. Trimming cost V 3 bases and J 0 bases; bases outside gene matches: 18. Germline-derived CDR1 and CDR2 are SGHVT and SQSDAQ.

In DNA, the CDR3 is TGTGCCAGCAGTTTCCTCCCCCCGGGACAGGGTGTCTTGGGCTATGGCTACACCTTC. Amino acid sequence: CASSFLPPGQGVLGYGYTF. This chain uses TRBV27 with TRBJ1-2, with TRBD1 matching over 9 bases. With V trimmed by 3 bases and J by 4 bases, 18 bases remained unmatched. The CDR3 runs 19 residues. Germline CDR1 reads MNHEY; CDR2 reads SMNVEV (reference sequence).

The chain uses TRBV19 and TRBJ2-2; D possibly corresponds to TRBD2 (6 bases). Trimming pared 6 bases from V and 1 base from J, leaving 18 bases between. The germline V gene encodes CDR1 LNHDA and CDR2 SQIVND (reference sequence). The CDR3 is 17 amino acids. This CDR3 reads CASSPPLGLGNTGELFF. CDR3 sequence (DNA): TGTGCCAGTAGCCCCCCCTTGGGACTGGGGAACACCGGGGAGCTGTTTTTT.

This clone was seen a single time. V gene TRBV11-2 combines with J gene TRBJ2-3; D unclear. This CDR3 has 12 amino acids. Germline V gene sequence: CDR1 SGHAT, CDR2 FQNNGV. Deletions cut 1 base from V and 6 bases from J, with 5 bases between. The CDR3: CASSLALDTQYF. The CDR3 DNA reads TGTGCCAGCAGCTTAGCATTGGATACGCAGTATTTT.

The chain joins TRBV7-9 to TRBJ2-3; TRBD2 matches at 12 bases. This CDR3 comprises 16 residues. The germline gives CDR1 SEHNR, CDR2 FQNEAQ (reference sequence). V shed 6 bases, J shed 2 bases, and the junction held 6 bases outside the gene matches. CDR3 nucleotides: TGTGCCAGCAGTCTCCTAGCGGGAGGGCCCACAGATACGCAGTATTTT. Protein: CASSLLAGGPTDTQYF.

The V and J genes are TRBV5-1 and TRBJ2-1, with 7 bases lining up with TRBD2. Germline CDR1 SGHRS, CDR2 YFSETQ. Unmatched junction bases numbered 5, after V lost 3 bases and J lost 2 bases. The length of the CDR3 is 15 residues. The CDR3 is CASSYSGPPYNEQFF. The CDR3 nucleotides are TGCGCCAGCAGCTATAGCGGGCCCCCCTACAATGAGCAGTTCTTC. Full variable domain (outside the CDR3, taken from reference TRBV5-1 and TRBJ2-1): KAGVTQTPRYLIKTRGQQVTLSCSPISGHRSVSWYQQTPGQGLQFLFEYFSETQRNKGNFPGRFSGRQFSNSRSEMNVSTLELGDSALYLCASSYSGPPYNEQFFGPGTRLTVL.

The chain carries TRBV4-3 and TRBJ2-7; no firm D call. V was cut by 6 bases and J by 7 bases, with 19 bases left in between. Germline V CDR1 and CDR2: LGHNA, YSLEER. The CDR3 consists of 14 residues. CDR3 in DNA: TGCGCCAGCAGGTTGAGAAAATTCTTTGGGGAGCAGTACTTC. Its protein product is CASRLRKFFGEQYF.

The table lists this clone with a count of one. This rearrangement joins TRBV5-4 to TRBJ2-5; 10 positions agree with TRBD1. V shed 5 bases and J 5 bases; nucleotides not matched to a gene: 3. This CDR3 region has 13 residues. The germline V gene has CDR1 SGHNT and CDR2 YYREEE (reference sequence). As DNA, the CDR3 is TGTGCCAGCAGTAGGGACAGGGGTGAGACCCAGTACTTC. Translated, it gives CASSRDRGETQYF.

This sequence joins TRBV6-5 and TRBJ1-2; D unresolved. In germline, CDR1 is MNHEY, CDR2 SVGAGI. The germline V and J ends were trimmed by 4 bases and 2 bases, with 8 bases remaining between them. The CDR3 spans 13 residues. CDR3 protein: CASSSSINYGYTF. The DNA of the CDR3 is TGTGCCAGCAGTTCATCAATAAACTATGGCTACACCTTC.

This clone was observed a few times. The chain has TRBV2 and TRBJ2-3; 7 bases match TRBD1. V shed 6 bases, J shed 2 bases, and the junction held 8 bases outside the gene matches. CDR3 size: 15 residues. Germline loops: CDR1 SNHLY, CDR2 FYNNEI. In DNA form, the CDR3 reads TGTGCCAGCAGCCTAGGACAGGAATTCACAGATACGCAGTATTTT. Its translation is CASSLGQEFTDTQYF. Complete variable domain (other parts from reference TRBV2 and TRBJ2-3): EPEVTQTPSHQVTQMGQEVILRCVPISNHLYFYWYRQILGQKVEFLVSFYNNEISEKSEIFDDQFSVERPDGSNFTLKIRSTKLEDSAMYFCASSLGQEFTDTQYFGPGTRLTVL.

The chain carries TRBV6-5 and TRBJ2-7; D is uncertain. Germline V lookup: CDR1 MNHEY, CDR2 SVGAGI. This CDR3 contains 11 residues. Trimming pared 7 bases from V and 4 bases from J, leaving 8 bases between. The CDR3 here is CASTSTYEQYF. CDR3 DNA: TGTGCCAGCACGTCGACTTACGAGCAGTACTTC.

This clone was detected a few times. CDR3 sequence reads: CASSWFSGPLSYTF. The DNA of the CDR3 is TGTGCCAGCAGCTGGTTTTCAGGGCCTTTAAGCTACACCTTC. The chain joins TRBV7-4 to TRBJ1-2; possible D gene TRBD1, 5 bases. CDR3 length: 14 amino acids. Germline V gene sequence: CDR1 SGHVT, CDR2 SQSDAQ. V gave up 4 bases and J gave up 9 bases, with 18 bases separating them.

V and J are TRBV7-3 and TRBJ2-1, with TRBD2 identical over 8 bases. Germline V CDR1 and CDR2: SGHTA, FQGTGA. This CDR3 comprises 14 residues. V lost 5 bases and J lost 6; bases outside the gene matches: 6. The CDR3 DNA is TGTGCCAGCAGCCTAGGACTAGCTGTCAATGAGCAGTTCTTC. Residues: CASSLGLAVNEQFF.

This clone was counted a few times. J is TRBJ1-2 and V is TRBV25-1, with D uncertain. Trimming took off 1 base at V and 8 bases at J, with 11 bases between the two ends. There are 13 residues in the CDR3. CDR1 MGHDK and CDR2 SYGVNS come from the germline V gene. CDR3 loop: CASSELADRGYTF. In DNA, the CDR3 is TGTGCCAGCAGTGAATTGGCAGATAGGGGCTACACCTTC.

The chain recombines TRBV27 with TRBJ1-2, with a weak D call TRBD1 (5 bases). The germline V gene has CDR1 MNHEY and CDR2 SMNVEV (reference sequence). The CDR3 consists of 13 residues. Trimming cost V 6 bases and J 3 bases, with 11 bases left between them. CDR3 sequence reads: CASSPREHYGYTF. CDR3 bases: TGTGCCAGCAGCCCCAGGGAGCACTATGGCTACACCTTC.

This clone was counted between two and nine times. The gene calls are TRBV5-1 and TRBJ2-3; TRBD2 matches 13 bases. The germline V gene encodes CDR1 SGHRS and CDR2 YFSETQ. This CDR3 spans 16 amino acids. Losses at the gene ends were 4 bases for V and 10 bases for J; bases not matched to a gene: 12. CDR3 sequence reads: CASSTGTSGTGGAQYF. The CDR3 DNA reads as TGCGCCAGCAGCACCGGGACTAGCGGGACCGGTGGGGCGCAGTATTTT. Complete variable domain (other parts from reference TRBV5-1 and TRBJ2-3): KAGVTQTPRYLIKTRGQQVTLSCSPISGHRSVSWYQQTPGQGLQFLFEYFSETQRNKGNFPGRFSGRQFSNSRSEMNVSTLELGDSALYLCASSTGTSGTGGAQYFGPGTRLTVL.

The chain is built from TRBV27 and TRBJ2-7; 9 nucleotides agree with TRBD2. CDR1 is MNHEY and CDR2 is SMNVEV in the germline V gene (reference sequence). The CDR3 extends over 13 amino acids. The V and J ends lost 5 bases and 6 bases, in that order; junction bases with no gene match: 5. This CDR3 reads CASSILAGVEQYF. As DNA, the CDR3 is TGTGCCAGCAGTATTTTAGCGGGAGTCGAGCAGTACTTC.

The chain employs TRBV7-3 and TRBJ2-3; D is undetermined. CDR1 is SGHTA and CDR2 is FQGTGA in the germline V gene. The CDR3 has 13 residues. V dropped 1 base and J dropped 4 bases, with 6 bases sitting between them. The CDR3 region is CASSLRWADTQYF. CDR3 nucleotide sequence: TGTGCCAGCAGCTTAAGGTGGGCAGATACGCAGTATTTT.

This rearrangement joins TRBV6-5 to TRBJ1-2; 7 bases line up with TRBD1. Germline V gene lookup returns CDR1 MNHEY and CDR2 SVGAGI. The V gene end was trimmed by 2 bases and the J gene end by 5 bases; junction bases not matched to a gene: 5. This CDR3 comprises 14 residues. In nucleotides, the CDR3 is TGTGCCAGCAGTTACACCCTACAGGGGTATGGCTACACCTTC. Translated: CASSYTLQGYGYTF.

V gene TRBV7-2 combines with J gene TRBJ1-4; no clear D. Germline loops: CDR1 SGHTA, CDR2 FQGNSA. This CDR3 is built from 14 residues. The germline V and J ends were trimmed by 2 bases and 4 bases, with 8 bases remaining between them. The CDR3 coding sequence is TGTGCCAGCAGCTTAAACAGACTTAATGAAAAACTGTTTTTT. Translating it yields CASSLNRLNEKLFF.